These 23 T cell receptor beta chains were sequenced from one sample in a study of blood T cell repertoires in COVID-19. Clones were sequenced by immunoSEQ multiplex PCR, and TCRdb holds only the in-frame ones, with some missing. The sample shows some 460,000 clones, 75% to 90% of them seen only once. The source material was peripheral blood. All receptors come from a woman aged 30 to 39 with acute or convalescent COVID-19.

The chain joins TRBV28 to TRBJ1-6; no definite D call. This CDR3 contains 13 residues. Trimming pared 7 bases from V and 7 bases from J, leaving 11 bases between. Germline V lookup: CDR1 MDHEN, CDR2 SYDVKM. In DNA form, the CDR3 reads TGTGCCAGCACCCCAATGAGAAATTCACCCCTCCACTTT. Protein: CASTPMRNSPLHF.

The V call is TRBV28, the J call TRBJ2-7; 8 bases are shared with TRBD2. The ends lost 8 bases at V and 2 bases at J; junction bases unmatched: 8. Per the germline V gene, CDR1 is MDHEN and CDR2 is SYDVKM. CDR3 length equals 14 residues. CDR3 amino acids: CASENGGLAYEQYF. CDR3 sequence (DNA): TGTGCCAGCGAAAACGGGGGACTAGCCTACGAGCAGTACTTC.

This clone was observed a single time. The V and J genes are TRBV5-1 and TRBJ2-1, with 10 positions matching TRBD2. Trimming at V came to 0 bases and at J to 5 bases, leaving 11 bases not matched to a gene. The CDR3 consists of 18 residues. Germline V gene sequence: CDR1 SGHRS, CDR2 YFSETQ. The CDR3: CASSLGPSGGTYNNEQFF. The CDR3, as DNA: TGCGCCAGCAGCTTGGGTCCTAGCGGGGGCACTTATAACAATGAGCAGTTCTTC.

The chain recombines TRBV24-1 with TRBJ2-1, with 7 bases matching TRBD2. Germline V gene data show CDR1 as KGHDR and CDR2 as SFDVKD. V dropped 9 bases and J dropped 9; count of bases not matched to a gene: 10. The CDR3 has 13 residues. Here the CDR3 DNA reads TGTGCCACCGGGCAGGGAGGGCTCAGTGAGCAGTTCTTC. Its protein is CATGQGGLSEQFF.

The chain employs TRBV24-1 and TRBJ2-5, with D perhaps matching TRBD1 (5 bases). The CDR3 is 14 residues long. Germline V CDR1 and CDR2: KGHDR, SFDVKD. The V gene lost 6 bases and the J gene lost 4 bases, with 14 bases spanning the gap. The CDR3 protein is CATSSAGSRETQYF. The CDR3 DNA is TGTGCCACCAGTTCGGCAGGGTCAAGAGAGACCCAGTACTTC.

The chain is built from TRBV6-5 and TRBJ2-5; 8 bases are shared with TRBD2. The germline gives CDR1 MNHEY, CDR2 SVGAGI. There are 15 residues in the CDR3. V was pared by 2 bases and J by 4 bases, with 6 bases of the junction left unmatched. CDR3 residues: CASSYDRGGPETQYF. The CDR3 DNA reads as TGTGCCAGCAGTTACGATCGGGGGGGCCCAGAGACCCAGTACTTC.

The chain has TRBV6-4 and TRBJ2-5; 7 bases are a match to TRBD1. J gave up 1 base and V 6 bases, and 8 bases lay outside the gene matches. CDR1 is MRHNA, CDR2 SNTAGT, per germline. This CDR3 spans 15 amino acids. Written as DNA, the CDR3 is TGTGCCAGCAGGAGGACACAGGGGCCCCAAGAGACCCAGTACTTC. It encodes CASRRTQGPQETQYF.

This clone was counted once. The chain employs TRBV5-1 and TRBJ1-2; a possible D gene is TRBD1 (5 bases). Trimming removed 4 bases at V and 0 bases at J, with 13 bases between. CDR1 is SGHRS, CDR2 YFSETQ, per germline. The CDR3 has 15 residues. CDR3 in DNA: TGCGCCAGCAGCCGGAATAGACAGACTAACTATGGCTACACCTTC. Protein product: CASSRNRQTNYGYTF.

The chain couples TRBV15 to TRBJ1-4; possibly TRBD1 for D (6 bases). CDR3 length: 17 amino acids. Trimming took off 0 bases at V and 7 bases at J, with 18 bases between the two ends. Germline V gives CDR1 LNHNV, CDR2 YYDKDF (reference sequence). The CDR3 bases are TGTGCCACCAGCAGAGATCGGAAGGCGGGGGGGCCTGAAAAACTGTTTTTT. Its translation: CATSRDRKAGGPEKLFF.

The chain recombines TRBV5-1 with TRBJ2-5, with 8 bases that match TRBD1. Germline-derived CDR1 and CDR2 are SGHRS and YFSETQ. V was clipped by 6 bases and J by 5 bases; unmatched bases: 12. The CDR3 extends over 15 amino acids. The CDR3 region is CASTGRQGRRETQYF. The DNA of the CDR3 is TGCGCCAGCACCGGCAGACAGGGGAGGCGGGAGACCCAGTACTTC. Full variable domain (rest looked up from reference TRBV5-1 and TRBJ2-5): KAGVTQTPRYLIKTRGQQVTLSCSPISGHRSVSWYQQTPGQGLQFLFEYFSETQRNKGNFPGRFSGRQFSNSRSEMNVSTLELGDSALYLCASTGRQGRRETQYFGPGTRLLVL.

The V gene is TRBV27, the J gene TRBJ2-5; D might be TRBD2 (5 bases). V lost 5 bases and J 0 bases, leaving 13 bases between the germline ends. CDR3 length equals 15 residues. Germline-derived CDR1 and CDR2 are MNHEY and SMNVEV (reference sequence). Written as DNA, the CDR3 is TGTGCCAGCAGTGGGCTCCTCGGGGACCAAGAGACCCAGTACTTC. Its translation: CASSGLLGDQETQYF.

The rearrangement uses TRBV5-1 and TRBJ2-7; weak D call: TRBD2 (5 bases). Germline V CDR1 and CDR2: SGHRS, YFSETQ. The CDR3 loop spans 14 amino acids. With 5 bases removed from V and 0 bases from J, the gap between germline ends came to 12 bases. The CDR3 DNA is TGCGCCAGCAGTTTGCTGACTACCTCCTACGAGCAGTACTTC. This sequence encodes CASSLLTTSYEQYF.

This clone has only one observation. This rearrangement joins TRBV23-1 to TRBJ1-2; 12 nucleotides agree with TRBD1. Being an ORF, TRBV23-1 has a function that is uncertain. The J segment lost 1 base and the V segment lost 9 bases, leaving 6 bases of the junction unmatched. This CDR3 spans 15 amino acids. The CDR3 region is CASPGTGGLNYGYTF. The CDR3 DNA sequence: TGCGCCAGTCCCGGGACAGGGGGCCTTAACTATGGCTACACCTTC.

This sequence joins TRBV27 and TRBJ2-7; weak D call: TRBD1 (7 bases). Germline V CDR1 and CDR2: MNHEY, SMNVEV (reference sequence). The CDR3 consists of 17 residues. Trimming took 2 bases from V and 5 from J, leaving 22 bases between them. CDR3 protein: CASSLSHWAGGGDEQYF. In nucleotides, the CDR3 is TGTGCCAGCAGTTTAAGTCATTGGGCAGGGGGAGGAGACGAGCAGTACTTC.

The rearrangement uses TRBV6-2 or TRBV6-3 and TRBJ1-2; D may be TRBD1 (6 bases). The CDR3 is made up of 15 amino acids. Trimming pared 4 bases from V and 4 bases from J, leaving 16 bases between. CDR1 and CDR2 (germline): MNHEY, SVGEGT. The CDR3 protein is CASSLTGYIGYGYTF. In DNA, the CDR3 is TGTGCCAGCAGTTTAACAGGGTACATAGGCTATGGCTACACCTTC.

The rearrangement links TRBV9 to TRBJ2-7; 10 positions agree with TRBD1. There are 15 residues in the CDR3. The germline gives CDR1 SGDLS, CDR2 YYNGEE. The V and J ends lost 4 bases and 5 bases, in that order; junction bases with no gene match: 9. The CDR3 DNA sequence: TGTGCCAGCAGCACCCGGGACAGGGGATACCACGAGCAGTACTTC. Translation: CASSTRDRGYHEQYF. Together with reference TRBV9 and TRBJ2-7, the CDR3 gives the full variable domain: DSGVTQTPKHLITATGQRVTLRCSPRSGDLSVYWYQQSLDQGLQFLIQYYNGEERAKGNILERFSAQQFPDLHSELNLSSLELGDSALYFCASSTRDRGYHEQYFGPGTRLTVT.

The genes are TRBV7-8 and TRBJ2-5, with TRBD2 matching 10 bases. Germline V gene data show CDR1 as SGHVS and CDR2 as FQNEAQ. With 0 bases clipped from V and 1 base from J, the junction kept 8 bases outside the gene matches. This CDR3 is 18 amino acids long. Here the CDR3 DNA reads TGTGCCAGCAGCTTAGCTGGTAGCGGGGGGCCAACCCAAGAGACCCAGTACTTC. It is translated as CASSLAGSGGPTQETQYF.

This clone appeared a single time. The chain recombines TRBV19 with TRBJ1-1; D call uncertain. CDR3 length: 14 residues. The germline V and J ends were trimmed by 3 bases and 0 bases, with 8 bases remaining between them. CDR1 LNHDA and CDR2 SQIVND come from the germline V gene (reference sequence). Written as DNA, the CDR3 is TGTGCCAGTAGTATTGGACTTCTGAACACTGAAGCTTTCTTT. Translation: CASSIGLLNTEAFF.

CDR3 region: CASRLGGDSYEQYF. CDR3 DNA: TGTGCCAGCAGGTTAGGAGGGGATTCCTACGAGCAGTACTTC. V gene TRBV6-5 combines with J gene TRBJ2-7, with D perhaps TRBD2 (6 bases). V was clipped by 6 bases and J by 1 base, with 13 bases between them. The germline V gene encodes CDR1 MNHEY and CDR2 SVGAGI. CDR3 length equals 14 residues.

The genes are TRBV20-1 and TRBJ2-3; the match to TRBD2 covers 8 bases. The germline gives CDR1 DFQATT, CDR2 SNEGSKA (reference sequence). The CDR3 extends over 14 amino acids. Trimming at V came to 3 bases and at J to 4 bases, leaving 6 bases not matched to a gene. The DNA of the CDR3 is TGCAGTGCTAGTCCCCTAGCGGGTGCAGATACGCAGTATTTT. Translating gives CSASPLAGADTQYF.

The V call is TRBV4-1, the J call TRBJ2-3; D possibly corresponds to TRBD2 (7 bases). Trimming stripped 5 bases from V and 11 bases from J, with 20 bases between. From germline, CDR1 is MGHRA and CDR2 YSYEKL. The CDR3 sequence is 14 residues long. Here the CDR3 DNA reads TGCGCCAGCAGCTCCCGGACAGAGGGCGGGAGGCAGTATTTT. Its translation is CASSSRTEGGRQYF.

The chain has TRBV15 and TRBJ2-1, with 11 bases aligning to TRBD2. This CDR3 has 14 amino acids. Germline CDR1 LNHNV, CDR2 YYDKDF (reference sequence). V lost 8 bases and J lost 3; bases outside the gene matches: 3. The CDR3 is CATELAGDYNEQFF. The CDR3 DNA sequence: TGTGCCACCGAACTAGCGGGGGACTACAATGAGCAGTTCTTC.

The chain combines TRBV4-1 with TRBJ2-5; 9 bases fit TRBD1. The CDR3 runs 18 residues. The V gene's germline CDR1 is MGHRA and CDR2 YSYEKL. V lost 0 bases and J lost 5; bases outside the gene matches: 13. CDR3 in DNA: TGCGCCAGCAGCCAAGAGAGAGGTGGGGACAGGGTGGCCGAGACCCAGTACTTC. It specifies CASSQERGGDRVAETQYF.